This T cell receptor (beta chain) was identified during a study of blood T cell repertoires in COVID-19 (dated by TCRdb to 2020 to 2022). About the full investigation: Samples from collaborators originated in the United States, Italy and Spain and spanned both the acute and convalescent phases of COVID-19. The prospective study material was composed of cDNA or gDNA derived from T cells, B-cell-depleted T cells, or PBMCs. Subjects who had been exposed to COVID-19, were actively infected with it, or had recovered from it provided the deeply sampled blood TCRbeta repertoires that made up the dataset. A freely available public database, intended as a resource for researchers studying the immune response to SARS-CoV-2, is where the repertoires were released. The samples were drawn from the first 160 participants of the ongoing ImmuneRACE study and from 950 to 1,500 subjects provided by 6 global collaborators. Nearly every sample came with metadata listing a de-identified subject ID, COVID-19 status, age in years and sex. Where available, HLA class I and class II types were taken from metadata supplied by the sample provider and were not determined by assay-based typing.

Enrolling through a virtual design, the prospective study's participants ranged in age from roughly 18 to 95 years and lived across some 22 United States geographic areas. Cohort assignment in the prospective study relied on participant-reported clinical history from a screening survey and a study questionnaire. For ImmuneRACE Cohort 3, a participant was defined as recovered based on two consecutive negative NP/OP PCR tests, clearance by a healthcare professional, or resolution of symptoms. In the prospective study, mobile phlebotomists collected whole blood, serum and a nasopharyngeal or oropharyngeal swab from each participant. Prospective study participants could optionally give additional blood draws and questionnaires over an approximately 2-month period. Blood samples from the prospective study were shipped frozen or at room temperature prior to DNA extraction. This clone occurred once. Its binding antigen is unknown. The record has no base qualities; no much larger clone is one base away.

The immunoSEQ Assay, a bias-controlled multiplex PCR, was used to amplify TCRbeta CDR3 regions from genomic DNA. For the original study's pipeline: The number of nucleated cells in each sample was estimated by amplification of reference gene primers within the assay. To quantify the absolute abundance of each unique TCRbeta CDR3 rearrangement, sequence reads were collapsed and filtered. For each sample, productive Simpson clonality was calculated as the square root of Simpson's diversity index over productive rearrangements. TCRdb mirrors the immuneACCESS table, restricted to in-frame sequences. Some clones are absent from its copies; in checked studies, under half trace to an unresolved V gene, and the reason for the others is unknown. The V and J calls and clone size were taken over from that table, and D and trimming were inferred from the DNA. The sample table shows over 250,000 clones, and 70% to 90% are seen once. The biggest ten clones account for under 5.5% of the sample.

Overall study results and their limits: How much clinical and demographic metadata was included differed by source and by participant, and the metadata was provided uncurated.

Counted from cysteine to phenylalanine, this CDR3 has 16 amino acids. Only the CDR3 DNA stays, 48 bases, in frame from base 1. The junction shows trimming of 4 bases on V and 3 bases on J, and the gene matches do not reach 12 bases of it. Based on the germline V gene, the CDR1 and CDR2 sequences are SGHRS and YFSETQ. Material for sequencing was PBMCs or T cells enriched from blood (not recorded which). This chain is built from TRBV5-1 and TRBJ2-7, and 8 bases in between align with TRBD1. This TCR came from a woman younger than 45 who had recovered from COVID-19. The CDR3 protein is CASSLAGTGDFYEQYF. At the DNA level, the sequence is TGCGCCAGCAGCCTCGCCGGGACAGGAGACTTCTACGAGCAGTACTTC.